The 29 T cell receptor beta chains below were found in one sample sequenced in a study of T cell responses to AZD1222 COVID-19 vaccine. The protocol was immunoSEQ multiplex PCR, while the TCRdb copy is restricted to in-frame clones and leaves out a portion. The sample contains 120,000 to 150,000 clones, about nine tenths of which appear only once. The input for sequencing was peripheral blood, taken on day 0 of AZD1222 vaccination. All receptors come from an adult in good health.

The rearrangement uses TRBV10-2 and TRBJ1-2, with D possibly matching TRBD1 (5 bases). The CDR3 runs 13 residues. CDR1 and CDR2 from the germline V gene are WSHSY and SAAADI. Trimming took 11 bases from V and 4 from J, leaving 17 bases between them. The CDR3 spells CAVAPRDSYGYTF. CDR3 nucleotide sequence: TGCGCCGTCGCTCCTAGAGACAGCTATGGCTACACCTTC.

The chain links TRBV18 to TRBJ2-2, with 10 nucleotides matching TRBD2. The CDR3 is made up of 16 amino acids. Per germline, CDR1 KGHSH and CDR2 LQKENI. V dropped 3 bases and J dropped 3; count of bases not matched to a gene: 4. As DNA, the CDR3 is TGTGCCAGCTCACCGGCTAGCGGGGGTTACACCGGGGAGCTGTTTTTT. Translation gives CASSPASGGYTGELFF.

Details on this clone: The sample contains more than one DNA sequence encoding this CDR3. As DNA, the CDR3 is TGCGCCAGCAAAAAGGGGACCTCTGGGACTGAAGCTTTCTTT. Its protein product is CASKKGTSGTEAFF. The rearrangement links TRBV10-2 to TRBJ1-1; tentative D call: TRBD1 (5 bases). Trimming stripped 7 bases from V and 5 bases from J, with 17 bases between. This CDR3 comprises 14 residues. Looked up from germline, CDR1 is WSHSY and CDR2 is SAAADI.

The chain recombines TRBV3-1 (or the pseudogene TRBV3-2) with TRBJ2-1; 7 bases align to TRBD1. The junction had 3 bases not matched to a gene; V was cut back by 4 bases and J by 0 bases. Germline CDR1 LGHDT, CDR2 YNNKEL (reference sequence). The CDR3 contains 15 residues. The CDR3 loop is CASSPWDSSYNEQFF. The CDR3 DNA reads as TGTGCCAGCAGCCCCTGGGACAGCTCCTACAATGAGCAGTTCTTC.

Concerning this clone: The junction and the germline gene differ at one end; a read error may be behind it. The CDR3 protein is CARSQPGLAGPTYEQYF. The CDR3, as DNA: TGCGCCCGCAGCCAACCGGGACTAGCGGGCCCGACCTACGAGCAGTACTTC. This chain joins TRBV4-1 and TRBJ2-7, with TRBD2 matching over 12 bases. This CDR3 region has 17 residues. Germline loops: CDR1 MGHRA, CDR2 YSYEKL.

By frequency in the sample, this clone is medium-sized. The chain links TRBV4-3 to TRBJ2-3, with 8 bases lining up with TRBD1. V trimming: 3 bases; J trimming: 2 bases; junction bases outside the gene matches: 4. CDR3 length equals 15 residues. CDR1 and CDR2 (germline): LGHNA, YSLEER. CDR3 residues: CASSQGTGHTDTQYF. The CDR3 nucleotides are TGCGCCAGCAGCCAGGGGACAGGCCACACAGATACGCAGTATTTT.

The genes are TRBV4-2 and TRBJ2-5, with D possibly matching TRBD2 (6 bases). This CDR3 is built from 17 residues. Germline values: CDR1 LGHNA, CDR2 YNFKEQ. V lost 1 base and J 1 base, leaving 16 bases between the germline ends. The CDR3 DNA reads TGTGCCAGCAGCCAAGCCCGACTAGTCCGTGGCCAAGAGACCCAGTACTTC. This sequence encodes CASSQARLVRGQETQYF.

The rearrangement joins TRBV9 to TRBJ1-1; 9 nucleotides align to TRBD1. The V and J ends lost 4 bases and 5 bases, in that order; junction bases with no gene match: 6. Germline V CDR1 and CDR2: SGDLS, YYNGEE. The CDR3 loop spans 14 amino acids. The CDR3 here is CASSLGQGWTEAFF. The CDR3, as DNA: TGTGCCAGCAGCCTGGGACAGGGTTGGACTGAAGCTTTCTTT. Combining the CDR3 with reference TRBV9 and TRBJ1-1 gives the whole variable domain DSGVTQTPKHLITATGQRVTLRCSPRSGDLSVYWYQQSLDQGLQFLIQYYNGEERAKGNILERFSAQQFPDLHSELNLSSLELGDSALYFCASSLGQGWTEAFFGQGTRLTVV.

J is TRBJ2-6 and V is TRBV7-2; D is possibly TRBD2 (7 bases). In germline, CDR1 is SGHTA, CDR2 FQGNSA. Trimming stripped 4 bases from V and 2 bases from J, with 12 bases between. This CDR3 spans 16 amino acids. The CDR3 region is CASSSGGGPGANVLTF. CDR3 nucleotide sequence: TGTGCCAGCAGCTCGGGGGGCGGACCTGGGGCCAACGTCCTGACTTTC.

J is TRBJ2-7 and V is TRBV7-9, with D unclear. V was shortened by 3 bases and J by 3 bases, with 15 bases between the two germline ends. This CDR3 is built from 15 residues. CDR1 SEHNR and CDR2 FQNEAQ come from the germline V gene (reference sequence). The CDR3 here is CASSLTRISLYEQYF. CDR3 in DNA: TGTGCCAGCAGCTTGACCCGCATCTCCCTCTACGAGCAGTACTTC.

The genes are TRBV7-9 and TRBJ1-2, with 9 nucleotides matching TRBD1. Germline CDR1 and CDR2: SEHNR and FQNEAQ (reference sequence). Germline trimming cut 5 bases from V and 7 bases from J; bases unmatched to any gene: 8. The CDR3 has 14 residues. In nucleotides, the CDR3 is TGTGCCAGCAGCCGCGGGACAGGGACTGGTGGCTACACCTTC. Translated, it gives CASSRGTGTGGYTF.

Note on this clone: At one of its ends the junction is not consistent with the germline gene, which may arise from a read error. V gene TRBV4-2 combines with J gene TRBJ2-1; maybe TRBD2 (6 bases). Germline V gene lookup returns CDR1 LGHNA and CDR2 YNFKEQ. The CDR3 runs to 16 residues. This CDR3 reads CASCQALGTGYNEQFF. In DNA, the CDR3 is TGTGCCAGCTGCCAAGCCCTCGGGACTGGATATAATGAGCAGTTCTTC.

This clone has a handful of counts. The rearrangement joins TRBV27 to TRBJ1-1; D gene ambiguous. The germline V gene has CDR1 MNHEY and CDR2 SMNVEV (reference sequence). The CDR3 covers 10 residues. The CDR3 sequence is CVRGGTEAFF. CDR3 bases: TGTGTGCGCGGCGGGACTGAAGCTTTCTTT.

The gene calls are TRBV6-2 or TRBV6-3 and TRBJ1-1; possibly TRBD1 for D (6 bases). The CDR3 spans 15 residues. V dropped 6 bases and J dropped 4 bases, with 18 bases sitting between them. CDR1 MNHEY and CDR2 SVGEGT come from the germline V gene. CDR3 DNA: TGTGCCAGCAGCCTCCTCTCCACAGGGCGCACTGAAGCTTTCTTT. This encodes CASSLLSTGRTEAFF.

This clone was seen a single time. V gene TRBV5-5 combines with J gene TRBJ2-6; either TRBD1 or TRBD2 may fit D (6 bases each). Germline V gene data show CDR1 as SGHKS and CDR2 as YYEKEE (reference sequence). The V end lost 0 bases, the J end lost 1 base, and 17 bases lay between the germline ends. CDR3 length equals 19 residues. The DNA of the CDR3 is TGTGCCAGCAGCTTGGAATTAGTAGGGGGGCTTTCTGGGGCCAACGTCCTGACTTTC. Protein sequence: CASSLELVGGLSGANVLTF.

The chain carries TRBV9 and TRBJ1-1; D gene uncertain. The germline V and J ends were trimmed by 0 bases and 8 bases, with 11 bases remaining between them. CDR3 length: 13 residues. The germline V gene encodes CDR1 SGDLS and CDR2 YYNGEE. CDR3 sequence: CASSVDLELEAFF. The CDR3 region has the DNA TGTGCCAGCAGCGTAGATCTGGAATTAGAAGCTTTCTTT. The full variable domain, in which reference TRBV9 and TRBJ1-1 provide the parts outside the CDR3, is DSGVTQTPKHLITATGQRVTLRCSPRSGDLSVYWYQQSLDQGLQFLIQYYNGEERAKGNILERFSAQQFPDLHSELNLSSLELGDSALYFCASSVDLELEAFFGQGTRLTVV.

The V gene is TRBV19, the J gene TRBJ1-1; TRBD1 matches at 8 bases. There are 14 residues in the CDR3. J gave up 0 bases and V 8 bases, and 5 bases lay outside the gene matches. In germline, CDR1 is LNHDA, CDR2 SQIVND (reference sequence). The DNA of the CDR3 is TGTGCCAGTCGTGAGACAGGGGTGAACACTGAAGCTTTCTTT. This translates into CASRETGVNTEAFF.

V usage is TRBV29-1 and J usage is TRBJ2-1; TRBD1 agrees at 8 bases. Germline V gene sequence: CDR1 SQVTM, CDR2 ANQGSEA. V dropped 1 base and J dropped 0; count of bases not matched to a gene: 8. The CDR3 spans 17 residues. CDR3 nucleotide sequence: TGCAGCGTTGAAGGAGCGAGGGACAGGAGCTCCTACAATGAGCAGTTCTTC. Translated, it gives CSVEGARDRSSYNEQFF.

This clone was detected a few times. V and J are TRBV6-4 and TRBJ2-1, with D uncertain. This CDR3 is 15 amino acids long. Germline CDR1 MRHNA, CDR2 SNTAGT. V lost 3 bases and J lost 4, with 13 bases in between. CDR3 nucleotides: TGTGCCAGCAGTGAAATGTACGGAGAATACAATGAGCAGTTCTTC. Its protein is CASSEMYGEYNEQFF.

This clone was found once. The chain couples TRBV5-1 to TRBJ2-2; TRBD1 matches at 8 bases. Germline V gene lookup returns CDR1 SGHRS and CDR2 YFSETQ. The junction had 5 bases not matched to a gene; V was cut back by 4 bases and J by 3 bases. The CDR3 length is 15 residues. CDR3 sequence (DNA): TGCGCCAGCAGCATGACAGGGGATGACACCGGGGAGCTGTTTTTT. This gives the protein CASSMTGDDTGELFF. The whole variable domain, remainder taken from reference TRBV5-1 and TRBJ2-2, is KAGVTQTPRYLIKTRGQQVTLSCSPISGHRSVSWYQQTPGQGLQFLFEYFSETQRNKGNFPGRFSGRQFSNSRSEMNVSTLELGDSALYLCASSMTGDDTGELFFGEGSRLTVL.

The J gene is TRBJ2-7, the V gene TRBV24-1, with D uncertain. The CDR3 consists of 13 residues. CDR1 and CDR2 (germline): KGHDR, SFDVKD. The V gene lost 2 bases and the J gene lost 6 bases, with 10 bases spanning the gap. CDR3 sequence reads: CATSDSHGPEQYF. The CDR3, as DNA: TGTGCCACCAGTGATTCCCATGGTCCCGAGCAGTACTTC.

This chain uses TRBV4-1 with TRBJ1-1; the D gene is possibly TRBD1 (6 bases). This CDR3 is 17 amino acids long. From germline, CDR1 is MGHRA and CDR2 YSYEKL. Trimming removed 3 bases from V and 0 bases from J, with 17 bases in between. The CDR3 nucleotides read TGCGCCAGCAGCCAGGGGTTGGGGGGGCGCGTGAACACTGAAGCTTTCTTT. Its protein product is CASSQGLGGRVNTEAFF.

This CDR3 is CASSLEGGGDLNTEAFF. The CDR3 coding sequence is TGTGCCAGCAGCTTAGAGGGAGGAGGGGACCTAAACACTGAAGCTTTCTTT. V gene TRBV5-6 combines with J gene TRBJ1-1, with D possibly being TRBD1 (5 bases). The CDR3 totals 17 residues. Germline V lookup: CDR1 SGHDT, CDR2 YYEEEE. Deletions cut 2 bases from V and 2 bases from J, with 19 bases between.

This rearrangement joins TRBV6-2 or TRBV6-3 to TRBJ2-1; D is possibly TRBD2 (5 bases). The CDR3 covers 19 residues. Trimming removed 6 bases from V and 4 bases from J, with 28 bases in between. Germline V gene data show CDR1 as MNHEY and CDR2 as SVGEGT. CDR3 coding DNA: TGTGCCAGCAGCCCAAACCGGGCACCAACAAAGCGGAGTTACAATGAGCAGTTCTTC. Amino acid sequence: CASSPNRAPTKRSYNEQFF.

This clone was observed a handful of times. The CDR3 sequence: CASSFATAGGLTGELFF. The CDR3 DNA reads TGTGCCAGCAGCTTTGCAACGGCGGGAGGGCTAACCGGGGAGCTGTTTTTT. This sequence joins TRBV5-6 and TRBJ2-2; 9 bases map to TRBD2. The junction had 10 bases not matched to a gene; V was cut back by 2 bases and J by 5 bases. The CDR3 is made up of 17 amino acids. Germline V lookup: CDR1 SGHDT, CDR2 YYEEEE. Looking up the rest from reference TRBV5-6 and TRBJ2-2 gives the full variable domain: DAGVTQSPTHLIKTRGQQVTLRCSPKSGHDTVSWYQQALGQGPQFIFQYYEEEERQRGNFPDRFSGHQFPNYSSELNVNALLLGDSALYLCASSFATAGGLTGELFFGEGSRLTVL.

The CDR3 coding sequence is TGTGCCAGCAGCCTTTCTAGCGGGTCTTACAATGAGCAGTTCTTC. Its protein product is CASSLSSGSYNEQFF. The rearrangement joins TRBV7-3 to TRBJ2-1, with 8 bases aligning to TRBD2. The length of the CDR3 is 15 residues. With 5 bases clipped from V and 4 bases from J, the junction kept 7 bases outside the gene matches. Germline V gene lookup returns CDR1 SGHTA and CDR2 FQGTGA.

The genes are TRBV7-2 and TRBJ1-6, with a weak D call TRBD1 (5 bases). CDR3 size: 16 residues. Germline assignment: CDR1 SGHTA and CDR2 FQGNSA. V was clipped by 1 base and J by 6 bases, with 13 bases between them. The CDR3, as DNA: TGTGCCAGCAGCTTAGGCCCCAGGGTTTTTAATTCACCCCTCCACTTT. This codes for CASSLGPRVFNSPLHF. Supplemented by reference TRBV7-2 and TRBJ1-6, the full variable domain reads GAGVSQSPSNKVTEKGKDVELRCDPISGHTALYWYRQSLGQGLEFLIYFQGNSAPDKSGLPSDRFSAERTGGSVSTLTIQRTQQEDSAVYLCASSLGPRVFNSPLHFGNGTRLTVT.

The chain employs TRBV13 and TRBJ2-7; TRBD2 is a possible D gene (6 bases). V gave up 0 bases and J gave up 1 base, with 10 bases separating them. CDR3 length equals 15 residues. Germline V gene lookup returns CDR1 PRHDT and CDR2 FYEKMQ (reference sequence). For the CDR3, the DNA is TGTGCCAGCAGCTTAGGTAGCGGTATTTCCTACGAGCAGTACTTC. This encodes CASSLGSGISYEQYF.

This rearrangement joins TRBV11-3 to TRBJ1-1, with D possibly TRBD1 on 6 matching bases. The CDR3 consists of 14 residues. Germline V lookup: CDR1 SGHNT, CDR2 YENEEA. The V and J ends lost 4 bases and 2 bases respectively, with 11 bases between them. The CDR3 nucleotides read TGTGCCAGCAGCTCCCGGACAGCAAACACTGAAGCTTTCTTT. It is translated as CASSSRTANTEAFF.